This paragraph covers one TCR beta chain sequence. Its antigen specificity is not known. The input lacks base qualities; no much larger clone sits a single base away. The sample has other DNA sequences that encode this CDR3 too. V is trimmed back by 5 bases and J by 2 bases, and the junction contains 10 bases that no gene match accounts for. Looking up the germline V gene (reference sequence) yields CDR1 MNHEY and CDR2 SMNVEV. From its cysteine to its phenylalanine, the CDR3 spans 17 amino acids. The retained sequence is limited to the CDR3, 51 bases, with the frame set at the first base. Library creation used the immunoSEQ multiplex PCR assay. The source is immuneACCESS, and TCRdb retained only in-frame sequences with V and J called. Part of the clones is not carried over; for the studies checked, unresolved V genes explain less than half of this, and the remainder is unexplained. The sample table holds 40,000 to 50,000 clones, of which roughly 93% were seen once. The top ten constitute 3% to 4% of the sample.

This record comes from a study of T cell changes during pregnancy in multiple sclerosis (dated by TCRdb to the late 2010s). With respect to the entire study: The study looked at changes in the T cell repertoire across pregnancy in women with multiple sclerosis.

This receptor was taken from a female donor with multiple sclerosis, enrolled in a pregnancy study. The chain joins TRBV27 to TRBJ2-3, and 10 junctional nucleotides match TRBD1. Sequencing was performed on CD8+ T cells from peripheral blood mononuclear cells, taken after pregnancy. This receptor carries the CDR3 CASSILPGQGFTDTQYF. The DNA is TGTGCCAGCAGTATCTTGCCGGGACAGGGGTTCACAGATACGCAGTATTTT.